The sequence of this TCR beta chain was determined in a study of shared clonotypes between healthy human individuals. Study results and caveats: The study found lower generation probabilities in non-shared clonotypes than in those shared by all four donors. Rarefaction indicated that sorted-subset sequencing remained incomplete although depth was large.

A remark on this clone: What it recognizes is unknown.

V dropped 3 bases and J dropped 2 bases, with 12 bases sitting between them. The CDR3 has 15 residues. The germline V gene has CDR1 SGHKS and CDR2 YYEKEE (reference sequence). TCRdb's copy holds only in-frame clones and misses some; the assay was immunoSEQ multiplex PCR. Of under 850,000 clones in the sample, roughly 92% were seen once. CD45RO negativity and positive selection for CCR7 defined naive CD8 cells, a population that excluded terminally differentiated effector memory CD45RA+ cells. The receptor comes from a man aged 25 to 40 in good health. The specimen sequenced was naive CD8+ T cells sorted from blood. The rearrangement links TRBV5-5 to TRBJ2-1; possibly TRBD2 for D (5 bases). The CDR3 nucleotides are TGTGCCAGCAGCTCCGTAGCGTGGGCCTACAATGAGCAGTTCTTC. It encodes CASSSVAWAYNEQFF.